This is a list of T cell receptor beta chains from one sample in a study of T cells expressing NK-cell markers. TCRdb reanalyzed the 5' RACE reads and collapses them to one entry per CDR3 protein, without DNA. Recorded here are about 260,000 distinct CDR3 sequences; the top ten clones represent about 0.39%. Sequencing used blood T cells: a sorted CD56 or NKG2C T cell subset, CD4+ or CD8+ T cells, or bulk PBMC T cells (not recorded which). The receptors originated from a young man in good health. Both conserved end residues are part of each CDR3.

CSARVRREGAETQYF	15	TRBV20-1	TRBJ2-5
CASSNGQGGISFF	13	TRBV4-2	TRBJ2-5
CASSSTGRRNQPQHF	15	TRBV5-1	TRBJ1-5
CASRMTGGVETQYF	14	TRBV12-3/TRBV12-4	TRBJ2-5
CASSPVVGDGLRNTEAFF	18	TRBV18	TRBJ1-1
CASSTKPGWQETQYF	15	TRBV19	TRBJ2-5
CASMGPNYGYTF	12	TRBV19	TRBJ1-2
CASSQVTGLTDTQYF	15	TRBV4-3	TRBJ2-3
CSAGHLEDTQYF	12	TRBV29-1	TRBJ2-3
CASTQQGGNYNEQFF	15	TRBV19	TRBJ2-1
CASSHSWLGSGEQYF	15	TRBV11-3	TRBJ2-7
CASSGRDRGYGYTF	14	TRBV5-4	TRBJ1-2
CASSLAVGQGADNEQFF	17	TRBV5-1	TRBJ2-1
CASSIVGSNQPQHF	14	TRBV19	TRBJ1-5
CASSLSPLGNEQFF	14	TRBV11-3	TRBJ2-1
CASSQVRTGATPSYSGANVLTF	22	TRBV4-2	TRBJ2-6
CASSLESWGMQYF	13	TRBV12-3/TRBV12-4	TRBJ2-7
CAWSDPTIRDTQYF	14	TRBV30	TRBJ2-3
CASSPVVSQFANTGELFF	18	TRBV6-2/TRBV6-3	TRBJ2-2
CASSLRIVLAGELFF	15	TRBV7-2	TRBJ2-2
CSVEGSGPNEKLFF	14	TRBV29-1	TRBJ1-4
CSVGVSNTGELFF	13	TRBV29-1	TRBJ2-2
CASRTYYEQYF	11	TRBV27	TRBJ2-7
CASSSRVAEGNTIYF	15	TRBV7-9	TRBJ1-3
CASSSPTSRHYNEQFF	16	TRBV12-3/TRBV12-4	TRBJ2-1
CASSRLEQPQHF	12	TRBV5-6	TRBJ1-5
CASSLEVGDENEKLFF	16	TRBV5-1	TRBJ1-4
CASSPDTFSYEQYF	14	TRBV6-1	TRBJ2-7
CASSWRGGASEETQYF	16	TRBV12-3/TRBV12-4	TRBJ2-5
CASSSTRTNTGELFF	15	TRBV5-6	TRBJ2-2
CASRFDNSGNTIYF	14	TRBV12-3/TRBV12-4	TRBJ1-3
CSARESGGTDTQYF	14	TRBV20-1	TRBJ2-3
CASSLTSQGNEQFF	14	TRBV18	TRBJ2-1
CASSFSADSQETQYF	15	TRBV28	TRBJ2-5
CSAIQYSKNIQYF	13	TRBV20-1	TRBJ2-4
CATSREVAGELFF	13	TRBV15	TRBJ2-2
CASSETSGKETQYF	14	TRBV25-1	TRBJ2-5
CASSQVQPGELFF	13	TRBV14	TRBJ2-2
CACKGGSYEQYF	12	TRBV28	TRBJ2-7
CSAEDRGETDTQYF	14	TRBV29-1	TRBJ2-3
CASGSSYEQYF	11	TRBV7-6	TRBJ2-7
CASSPGSPNTQYF	13	TRBV5-1	TRBJ2-3
CASSSDRPQYF	11	TRBV6-6	TRBJ2-3
CASSYPGLAGWNEQFF	16	TRBV5-1	TRBJ2-1
CASSTTRPRYYGYTF	15	TRBV12-3/TRBV12-4	TRBJ1-2
CASSQEWTVSYEQYF	15	TRBV3-1	TRBJ2-7
CASSPRLKDRGTEAFF	16	TRBV18	TRBJ1-1
CASSPMGLAGSDEQFF	16	TRBV7-3	TRBJ2-1
CSANPQASQVYNEQFF	16	TRBV20-1	TRBJ2-1
CSAREPTLRGANSPLHF	17	TRBV20-1	TRBJ1-6
CASSWGPQAYEQYF	14	TRBV6-2/TRBV6-3	TRBJ2-7
CASSHRDRDDSPLHF	15	TRBV9	TRBJ1-6
CASSLAPGQGYNEQFF	16	TRBV7-6	TRBJ2-1
CASTRLAGVQDTQYF	15	TRBV6-1	TRBJ2-3
CASSSGVGPNTGELFF	16	TRBV18	TRBJ2-2